The 23 T cell receptor beta chains below all came from one sample that was sequenced in a study of naive and memory T cell subsets. Study-level findings and limits: Naive repertoires, especially CD8, held a few larger clonotypes, possibly memory cells re-expressing CD45RA.

Antigen specificity for these receptors is unknown. The beta constant-region primer was an equimolar mix of two oligonucleotides covering TRBC1 and TRBC2. Four rounds of PCR amplified the ligated cDNA using nested alpha and beta constant-region primers plus SP2. Using its own MiXCR run on the UMI-ligation and nested PCR reads, TCRdb lists one record per CDR3 protein. The profile covers about 150,000 distinct CDR3 sequences, with 20% to 25% appearing a single time and over 0.09% taken by the ten largest. The sequenced material came from naive CD4+ T cells from blood. These receptors were collected from a human donor in good health.

CDR3 DNA: TGTGCCAGCAGTTACTCTCGAGCCCCCCGGCGGGTTTACAATGAGCAGTTCTTC. This gives the protein CASSYSRAPRRVYNEQFF. The chain couples TRBV6-6 to TRBJ2-1, with a tentative D call TRBD2 (5 bases). Per germline, CDR1 MNHNY and CDR2 SVGAGI (reference sequence). Trimming took 0 bases from V and 4 from J, leaving 19 bases between them. This CDR3 region has 18 residues.

A few counts support this clonotype. The chain couples TRBV25-1 to TRBJ2-7; possibly TRBD1 for D (6 bases). CDR3 length equals 13 residues. Germline V gene lookup returns CDR1 MGHDK and CDR2 SYGVNS. V was pared by 5 bases and J by 3 bases, with 11 bases between. The CDR3 here is CASSSRGRYEQYF. The CDR3 region has the DNA TGTGCCAGCAGTTCCAGGGGCCGCTACGAGCAGTACTTC.

In its sample, this clonotype was seen a few times. This chain joins TRBV18 and TRBJ1-1, with 9 bases aligning to TRBD1. CDR1 and CDR2 from the germline V gene are KGHSH and LQKENI. The V and J ends lost 1 base and 8 bases, in that order; junction bases with no gene match: 5. The CDR3 contains 14 residues. The CDR3 spells CASSPQGQGSEAFF. The CDR3, as DNA: TGTGCCAGCTCACCACAGGGACAGGGTTCAGAAGCTTTCTTT.

The chain links TRBV12-3 or TRBV12-4 to TRBJ2-1; TRBD2 matches at 10 bases. The CDR3 contains 18 residues. Losses at the gene ends were 5 bases for V and 7 bases for J; bases not matched to a gene: 17. In nucleotides, the CDR3 is TGTGCCAGCAGTACAGGGGTACCGGGACTAGCGATGGTAAATGAGCAGTTCTTC. It yields the protein CASSTGVPGLAMVNEQFF.

This clonotype was found many times. Here the CDR3 reads CSAWTSGDTDTQYF. CDR3 bases: TGCAGTGCCTGGACTAGCGGTGACACAGATACGCAGTATTTT. The chain recombines TRBV20-1 with TRBJ2-3; TRBD2 aligns across 10 bases. Per germline, CDR1 DFQATT and CDR2 SNEGSKA (reference sequence). The junction had 5 bases not matched to a gene; V was cut back by 6 bases and J by 2 bases. CDR3 length: 14 amino acids.

The J gene is TRBJ2-3, the V gene TRBV20-1; D gene uncertain. V was clipped by 5 bases and J by 1 base, with 7 bases between them. CDR1 and CDR2 (germline): DFQATT, SNEGSKA (reference sequence). The CDR3 is 12 residues long. CDR3 nucleotides: TGCAGTGCTCCGACTGGCACAGATACGCAGTATTTT. This gives the protein CSAPTGTDTQYF.

The rearrangement links TRBV6-2 or TRBV6-3 to TRBJ1-2, with D maybe TRBD1 (6 bases). V gave up 6 bases and J gave up 7 bases, with 18 bases separating them. Germline CDR1 and CDR2: MNHEY and SVGEGT. The CDR3 totals 14 residues. CDR3 nucleotide sequence: TGTGCCAGCAGCCAAGGGGGACATAGCGGTGGCTACACCTTC. Its protein product is CASSQGGHSGGYTF.

This clonotype was seen a few times. This chain joins TRBV18 and TRBJ1-1, with D unresolved. The length of the CDR3 is 12 residues. V lost 3 bases to trimming and J lost 1 base, with 3 bases between them. Looked up from germline, CDR1 is KGHSH and CDR2 is LQKENI. CDR3 coding DNA: TGTGCCAGCTCACCCTGGAACACTGAAGCTTTCTTT. As protein: CASSPWNTEAFF.

This clonotype occurred a few times. This chain connects TRBV11-2 to TRBJ2-1; D may match TRBD1 or TRBD2 (5 bases each). The CDR3 spans 13 residues. The germline V gene has CDR1 SGHAT and CDR2 FQNNGV. V lost 0 bases to trimming and J lost 15 bases, with 15 bases between them. CDR3 DNA sequence: TGTGCCAGCAGCTTAGATCGGGGCTCAGGGACGTTCTTC. This translates into CASSLDRGSGTFF. The whole variable domain, remainder taken from reference TRBV11-2 and TRBJ2-1, is EAGVAQSPRYKIIEKRQSVAFWCNPISGHATLYWYQQILGQGPKLLIQFQNNGVVDDSQLPKDRFSAERLKGVDSTLKIQPAKLEDSAVYLCASSLDRGSGTFFGPGTRLTVL.

This clonotype was observed a handful of times. The chain carries TRBV29-1 and TRBJ1-1, with a weak D call TRBD1 (5 bases). Germline CDR1 reads SQVTM; CDR2 reads ANQGSEA. CDR3 length: 13 amino acids. Trimming cost V 6 bases and J 6 bases, with 17 bases left between them. The CDR3 loop reads CSVYRTFGAEAFF. DNA for the CDR3: TGCAGCGTGTACAGGACCTTTGGGGCTGAAGCTTTCTTT.

This clonotype was observed a handful of times. The rearrangement joins TRBV18 to TRBJ2-5; D possibly corresponds to TRBD2 (5 bases). This CDR3 is built from 15 residues. Between the trimmed V and J ends, which lost 1 base and 4 bases, there was a span of 13 bases. The germline CDR1 and CDR2 sequences are KGHSH and LQKENI. For the CDR3, the DNA is TGTGCCAGCTCACCACTGGTCACAAGCGGAGAGACCCAGTACTTC. It encodes CASSPLVTSGETQYF.

The sample holds a few counts of this clonotype. This sequence joins TRBV27 and TRBJ1-5; D gene unclear. This CDR3 is 15 amino acids long. The V end lost 3 bases, the J end lost 0 bases, and 9 bases lay between the germline ends. Per germline, CDR1 MNHEY and CDR2 SMNVEV (reference sequence). Here the CDR3 reads CASSFDRTSNQPQHF. CDR3 nucleotide sequence: TGTGCCAGCAGTTTCGACCGAACTAGCAATCAGCCCCAGCATTTT.

Ten or more counts support this clonotype. The chain uses TRBV20-1 and TRBJ2-3; D is uncertain. The V end lost 3 bases, the J end lost 0 bases, and 10 bases lay between the germline ends. The length of the CDR3 is 14 residues. Germline V gene sequence: CDR1 DFQATT, CDR2 SNEGSKA (reference sequence). In DNA form, the CDR3 reads TGCAGTGCTAGGGTTGACACCAGCACAGATACGCAGTATTTT. Amino acid sequence: CSARVDTSTDTQYF.

This chain joins TRBV29-1 and TRBJ2-1; 8 bases agree with TRBD1. CDR3 size: 16 residues. CDR1 and CDR2 from the germline V gene are SQVTM and ANQGSEA. V shed 1 base, J shed 7 bases, and the junction held 12 bases outside the gene matches. CDR3 nucleotides: TGCAGCGTTGAAGGCGCGGGCAGGGGGCTTAAGAATGAGCAGTTCTTC. Protein: CSVEGAGRGLKNEQFF.

This clonotype was seen once. CDR3 loop: CASSPPGLAGVADTQYF. The CDR3 nucleotides read TGTGCCAGCTCACCACCGGGACTAGCGGGAGTGGCAGATACGCAGTATTTT. V usage is TRBV18 and J usage is TRBJ2-3, with TRBD2 matching over 14 bases. Trimming cost V 0 bases and J 4 bases; bases outside gene matches: 3. This CDR3 contains 17 residues. Germline V gives CDR1 KGHSH, CDR2 LQKENI.

This clonotype was observed a handful of times. The chain joins TRBV12-1 to TRBJ2-3; TRBD1 is the table's D call and was not checked against the DNA. TRBV12-1 is deemed a pseudogene. This CDR3 comprises 14 residues. The CDR3 coding sequence is TGTGCCAGCAGCTTCCCCTCTAGCACAGATACGCAGTATTTT. It specifies CASSFPSSTDTQYF.

The chain links TRBV7-2 to TRBJ1-1; unclear D gene. Germline-derived CDR1 and CDR2 are SGHTA and FQGNSA. The V end lost 5 bases, the J end lost 4 bases, and 14 bases lay between the germline ends. The CDR3 contains 14 residues. Here the CDR3 DNA reads TGTGCCAGCAGCCCCGCCCCCCGGGGCACTGAAGCTTTCTTT. Encoded protein: CASSPAPRGTEAFF.

The chain combines TRBV28 with TRBJ2-3; 14 nucleotides align to TRBD2. Per germline, CDR1 MDHEN and CDR2 SYDVKM. The CDR3 runs 17 residues. The J segment lost 5 bases and the V segment lost 7 bases, leaving 11 bases of the junction unmatched. CDR3 bases: TGTGCCAGCATAGAGGGGGGACTAGCGGGAGTGATAGATACGCAGTATTTT. This sequence encodes CASIEGGLAGVIDTQYF.

This rearrangement joins TRBV28 to TRBJ1-2; TRBD1 is a possible D gene (5 bases). Trimming cost V 3 bases and J 1 base, with 12 bases left between them. Germline-derived CDR1 and CDR2 are MDHEN and SYDVKM. The CDR3 covers 15 residues. This CDR3 reads CASSLGGRFNYGYTF. The CDR3 coding sequence is TGTGCCAGCAGTTTGGGGGGTAGATTTAACTATGGCTACACCTTC.

The chain employs TRBV28 and TRBJ2-2; the match to TRBD2 covers 7 bases. The length of the CDR3 is 16 residues. V shed 0 bases, J shed 4 bases, and the junction held 5 bases outside the gene matches. CDR1 and CDR2 from the germline V gene are MDHEN and SYDVKM. The CDR3 bases are TGTGCCAGCAGTTTATGGCGCGGGAGCGGCACCGGGGAGCTGTTTTTT. Translated: CASSLWRGSGTGELFF.

This clonotype turned up a few times. The chain is built from TRBV29-1 and TRBJ2-7, with 8 bases aligning to TRBD2. Germline trimming cut 4 bases from V and 5 bases from J; bases unmatched to any gene: 19. The CDR3 is 17 residues long. Germline V gene lookup returns CDR1 SQVTM and CDR2 ANQGSEA. The chain's CDR3 is CSVARYSQREFGDEQYF. CDR3 DNA: TGCAGCGTTGCACGATACTCTCAGCGGGAGTTTGGAGACGAGCAGTACTTC.

The DNA of the CDR3 is TGTGCCAGCAGCCGCGACTCGACAGGGCAAGGCTACACCTTC. Translation: CASSRDSTGQGYTF. The chain couples TRBV7-2 to TRBJ1-2; 7 bases are a match to TRBD1. This CDR3 comprises 14 residues. From germline, CDR1 is SGHTA and CDR2 FQGNSA. V gave up 5 bases and J gave up 8 bases; unmatched junction bases: 11.

V gene TRBV20-1 combines with J gene TRBJ1-1; D unclear. CDR3 size: 13 residues. V was shortened by 3 bases and J by 0 bases, with 8 bases between the two germline ends. Germline V gene sequence: CDR1 DFQATT, CDR2 SNEGSKA (reference sequence). CDR3 nucleotides: TGCAGTGCTAGTCGGGATCTGAACACTGAAGCTTTCTTT. Its protein is CSASRDLNTEAFF.